This is a list of T cell receptor beta chains from one sample in a study of T cell responses to AZD1222 COVID-19 vaccine. Some clones are missing from TCRdb's copy, which holds only in-frame ones; the method was immunoSEQ multiplex PCR. The table shows some 99,000 clones, with around nine tenths occurring only once. Sequencing was performed on peripheral blood, taken on day 0 of AZD1222 vaccination. These receptors originate from an adult in good health. CDR3s include the opening cysteine and the closing phenylalanine or tryptophan. The D gene is left open where the match is weak. Clone size appears in some rows only: once, few, many, or a class for an expanded clone.

TGTGCCAGCAGCTTTGGCGACAGAAGCTCCTATAATTCACCCCTCCACTTT,CASSFGDRSSYNSPLHF,TRBV5-6,.,TRBJ1-6,.
TGTGCCAGCAGCTTGAAGGGGTCGAGTGAAAAACTGTTTTTT,CASSLKGSSEKLFF,TRBV5-4,.,TRBJ1-4,once
TGTGCCAGCAGCTTGGAGAAGGGGTTCCCGCAGTACTTC,CASSLEKGFPQYF,TRBV12-3/TRBV12-4,.,TRBJ2-7,.
TGTGCCATCAGTGAGTCGGGGCCGGGAAGATGGGCTTTCTTT,CAISESGPGRWAFF,TRBV10-3,.,TRBJ1-1,.
TGTGCCAGCAGCTTAGCTTCAGGACCTACCGGGGAGCTGTTTTTT,CASSLASGPTGELFF,TRBV7-8,.,TRBJ2-2,.
TGCGCCAGCAGAGGCGGGACTGACAATAATTCACCCCTCCACTTT,CASRGGTDNNSPLHF,TRBV5-1,.,TRBJ1-6,.
TGTGCCATCAGTGAGGGGAACAGGGGAAGCTGGGACTATGGCTACACCTTC,CAISEGNRGSWDYGYTF,TRBV10-3,TRBD1,TRBJ1-2,few
TGTGCCAGCAGCCAAGATCTATCGATAAGTGGTAGCAATCAGCCCCAGCATTTT,CASSQDLSISGSNQPQHF,TRBV4-2,.,TRBJ1-5,.
TGTGCCAGCAGCCCCAGGGAGAGGTATGGCTACACCTTC,CASSPRERYGYTF,TRBV7-9,.,TRBJ1-2,.
TGTGCCAGCAGTTTCCGGGGTGGCGGCTACACCTTC,CASSFRGGGYTF,TRBV6-5,.,TRBJ1-2,.
TGTGCCAGCAGCTTCAGGGGGGCAGATACGCAGTATTTT,CASSFRGADTQYF,TRBV7-8,.,TRBJ2-3,.
TGTGCCAGCAGGAGCGGGGGGGCCGTAGATACGCAGTATTTT,CASRSGGAVDTQYF,TRBV6-5,TRBD2,TRBJ2-3,.
TGTGCCAGCAGCCCACAAACAGGGTCGGGCACTGAAGCTTTCTTT,CASSPQTGSGTEAFF,TRBV11-3,.,TRBJ1-1,.
TGTGCCAGCTCACCATCCGACAGGGGGCCTAACTATGGCTACACCTTC,CASSPSDRGPNYGYTF,TRBV18,TRBD1,TRBJ1-2,.
TGTGCCAGCGGACTTGGCGGACATCAGCCCCAGCATTTT,CASGLGGHQPQHF,TRBV6-5,.,TRBJ1-5,.
TGCGCCAGCAGCTTGGCGGCGGGAGGATCCTACAATGAGCAGTTCTTC,CASSLAAGGSYNEQFF,TRBV5-1,TRBD2,TRBJ2-1,.
TGTGCCAGTAGTATAGAGCGGGGGCCAGCCCCTAACTATGGCTACACCTTC,CASSIERGPAPNYGYTF,TRBV19,.,TRBJ1-2,.
TGTGCCATCAGTGAGTCCTTAACAGATAATGAAAAACTGTTTTTT,CAISESLTDNEKLFF,TRBV10-3,.,TRBJ1-4,.
TGTGCCAGCAGTCCAATGGGGACAGGGCTTCGTCCCCTCCACTTT,CASSPMGTGLRPLHF,TRBV6-5,TRBD1,TRBJ1-6,.
TGTGCCAGCAGCCAACATACGAATAGGGGGACTGAAGCTTTCTTT,CASSQHTNRGTEAFF,TRBV3-1/TRBV3-2,.,TRBJ1-1,.
TGTGCCAGCAGTGACCGGGACAGACTTTATAATTCACCCCTCCACTTT,CASSDRDRLYNSPLHF,TRBV6-1,TRBD1,TRBJ1-6,.
TGTGCCAGCAGCTTTTCGACGAACACCGGGGAGCTGTTTTTT,CASSFSTNTGELFF,TRBV5-4,.,TRBJ2-2,.
TGTGCCAGCAGTTACGGCCTTATTGGGAGCACAGATACGCAGTATTTT,CASSYGLIGSTDTQYF,TRBV6-5,.,TRBJ2-3,.
TGTGCCACTGGGGTTGGGACAGGGGGGAATCAGCCCCAGCATTTT,CATGVGTGGNQPQHF,TRBV19,TRBD1,TRBJ1-5,.
TGCGCCAGCAGCCAAATGGGAATGGCGATAAACTATGGCTACACCTTC,CASSQMGMAINYGYTF,TRBV4-3,.,TRBJ1-2,.
TGTGCCAGCAGCCGGGGGGTTAGCCGGGCTTCCTACAATGAGCAGTTCTTC,CASSRGVSRASYNEQFF,TRBV9,TRBD2,TRBJ2-1,.
TGTGCCAGCAGCCTGGACAGGGGCGGAAACACCATATATTTT,CASSLDRGGNTIYF,TRBV9,TRBD1,TRBJ1-3,.
TGTGCCTGGAGTGTGGGAGGGATAGCTGGAAACACCATATATTTT,CAWSVGGIAGNTIYF,TRBV30,.,TRBJ1-3,few
TGTGCCAGCACATTCGGAACCCTCGACTATGGCTACACCTTC,CASTFGTLDYGYTF,TRBV2,.,TRBJ1-2,.
TGCGCCAGCAGCTTGGTTGGAGGGGACTATGGCTACACCTTC,CASSLVGGDYGYTF,TRBV5-1,.,TRBJ1-2,.
TGTGCCAGCAGTTACGAGGACAGGGCTTATGGCTACACCTTC,CASSYEDRAYGYTF,TRBV6-2/TRBV6-3,TRBD1,TRBJ1-2,.
TGTGCCTGTACCCTCGGGGATTGGGAGCAGTTCTTC,CACTLGDWEQFF,TRBV30,.,TRBJ2-1,.
TGTGCCACCAGCTGGGGGAGAAACGGGGAGCTGTTTTTT,CATSWGRNGELFF,TRBV24-1,.,TRBJ2-2,once
TGTGCCAGCAGGTCTCAGGGGCCTGGGGCCAACGTCCTGACTTTC,CASRSQGPGANVLTF,TRBV11-1,.,TRBJ2-6,.
TGTGCCAGCAGCTTAGCGATGGGACAGGCCCCCTACGAGCAGTACTTC,CASSLAMGQAPYEQYF,TRBV7-2,TRBD1,TRBJ2-7,.
TGTGCCAGTAGTACGGGACTGCAGGGCACCGGGGAGCTGTTTTTT,CASSTGLQGTGELFF,TRBV19,.,TRBJ2-2,.
TGTGCCAGCAGCCCGGGGGGGTACAGCACTGAAGCTTTCTTT,CASSPGGYSTEAFF,TRBV9,.,TRBJ1-1,.
TGCGCCAGCAGCCAAGATCACGGAGGGTTTCAGCCCCAGCATTTT,CASSQDHGGFQPQHF,TRBV4-3,.,TRBJ1-5,.
TGTGCCAGCAGCGTCCTGAGCGGGAGGGTTTCGTCGACCGGGGAGCTGTTTTTT,CASSVLSGRVSSTGELFF,TRBV9,TRBD2,TRBJ2-2,.
TGTGCCAGCTCACACGAGCTTCTTCTGGGTAATTCACCCCTCCACTTT,CASSHELLLGNSPLHF,TRBV18,.,TRBJ1-6,.
TGTGCCAGCAGCCTCCGGACTAGCGGGACAGAGGGTGAGACCCAGTACTTC,CASSLRTSGTEGETQYF,TRBV7-9,TRBD2,TRBJ2-5,.
TGTGCCAGCAGTCGGAGACAGGGTGGAACTGAAGCTTTCTTT,CASSRRQGGTEAFF,TRBV5-8,TRBD1,TRBJ1-1,.
TGTGCCAGCTCACCAATTCCACAAATGAACACTGAAGCTTTCTTT,CASSPIPQMNTEAFF,TRBV18,.,TRBJ1-1,.
TGTGCCAGCAGCCAAGTTGGGACAGGGAACTCCGGGGAGCTGTTTTTT,CASSQVGTGNSGELFF,TRBV3-1/TRBV3-2,TRBD1,TRBJ2-2,.
TGTGCCAGCAGTCAAGTTAGGGGCCATGGCTACACCTTC,CASSQVRGHGYTF,TRBV6-2/TRBV6-3,.,TRBJ1-2,.
TGTGCCAGCAGTTACTCGATCAACCCAGCAGTCATGAACACTGAAGCTTTCTTT,CASSYSINPAVMNTEAFF,TRBV6-2/TRBV6-3,.,TRBJ1-1,.
TGTGCCAGCAGCCAACTAGGTATAGGCGGGGATGAGCAGTTCTTC,CASSQLGIGGDEQFF,TRBV5-4,.,TRBJ2-1,.
TGTGCCAGCAGTTTCGGACAGTCAGCCCAGCATTTT,CASSFGQSAQHF,TRBV12-3/TRBV12-4,.,TRBJ1-5,few
TGTGCCAGCAGCCGAGACACGTTGAGTGGGGAGCTGTTTTTT,CASSRDTLSGELFF,TRBV2,.,TRBJ2-2,.
TGTGCCAGCAGTGAAGGGTCCGGGACCCAGTACTTC,CASSEGSGTQYF,TRBV2,.,TRBJ2-5,.
TGTGCCAGCAGTTATGCCCATACTAGCACAGATACGCAGTATTTT,CASSYAHTSTDTQYF,TRBV6-9,.,TRBJ2-3,.
TGTGCCACCCAGGGGCTGGTGAGCTCCTACAATGAGCAGTTCTTC,CATQGLVSSYNEQFF,TRBV28,.,TRBJ2-1,.
TGTGCCAGCAGCTCCTCCGGGGCTAACTACAATGAGCAGTTCTTC,CASSSSGANYNEQFF,TRBV11-3,.,TRBJ2-1,.
TGTGCCAGTAGTCGACAGAACACCGGGGAGCTGTTTTTT,CASSRQNTGELFF,TRBV19,.,TRBJ2-2,.
TGTGCCTGGAGTGTAGGAACCGGGACATTCCATGGCTACACCTTC,CAWSVGTGTFHGYTF,TRBV30,.,TRBJ1-2,.
TGTGCCAGCAGGTTAGCGGCCGGCACAGATACGCAGTATTTT,CASRLAAGTDTQYF,TRBV19,.,TRBJ2-3,.
TGTGCCAGCAGCGTAGGCGACTGGGAGGGGACCCAGTACTTC,CASSVGDWEGTQYF,TRBV9,TRBD2,TRBJ2-5,.
TGTGCCAGCAACCGGGGGGCGATCTCTGGAAACACCATATATTTT,CASNRGAISGNTIYF,TRBV5-6,.,TRBJ1-3,.
TGTGCCAGCAGCTCACGACGAACTATGAACACTGAAGCTTTCTTT,CASSSRRTMNTEAFF,TRBV9,.,TRBJ1-1,.